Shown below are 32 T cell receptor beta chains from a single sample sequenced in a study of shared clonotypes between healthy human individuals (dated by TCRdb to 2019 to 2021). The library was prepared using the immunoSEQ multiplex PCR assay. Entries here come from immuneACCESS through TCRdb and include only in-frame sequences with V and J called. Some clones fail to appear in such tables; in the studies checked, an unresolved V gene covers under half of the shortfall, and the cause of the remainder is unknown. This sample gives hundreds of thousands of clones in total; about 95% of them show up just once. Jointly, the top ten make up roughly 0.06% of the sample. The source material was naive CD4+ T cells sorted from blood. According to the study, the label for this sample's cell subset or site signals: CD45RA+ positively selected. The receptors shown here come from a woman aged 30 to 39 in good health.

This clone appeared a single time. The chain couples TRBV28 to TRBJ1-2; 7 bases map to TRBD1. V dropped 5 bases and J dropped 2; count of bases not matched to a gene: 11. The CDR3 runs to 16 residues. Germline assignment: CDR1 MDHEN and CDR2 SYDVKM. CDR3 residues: CASSEQRQGQNYGYTF. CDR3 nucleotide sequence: TGTGCCAGCAGTGAACAACGACAGGGACAGAACTATGGCTACACCTTC.

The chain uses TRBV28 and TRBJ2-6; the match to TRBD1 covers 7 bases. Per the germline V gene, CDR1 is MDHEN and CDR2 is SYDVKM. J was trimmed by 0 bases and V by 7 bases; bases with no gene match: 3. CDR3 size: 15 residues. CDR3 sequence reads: CASTTGASGANVLTF. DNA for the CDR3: TGTGCCAGCACCACAGGGGCCTCTGGGGCCAACGTCCTGACTTTC.

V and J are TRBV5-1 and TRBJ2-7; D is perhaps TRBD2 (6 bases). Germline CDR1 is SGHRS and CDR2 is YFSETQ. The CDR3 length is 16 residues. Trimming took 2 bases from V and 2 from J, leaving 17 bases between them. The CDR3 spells CASSLGTRTEAYEQYF. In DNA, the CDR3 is TGCGCCAGCAGCTTAGGGACTCGGACCGAAGCCTACGAGCAGTACTTC.

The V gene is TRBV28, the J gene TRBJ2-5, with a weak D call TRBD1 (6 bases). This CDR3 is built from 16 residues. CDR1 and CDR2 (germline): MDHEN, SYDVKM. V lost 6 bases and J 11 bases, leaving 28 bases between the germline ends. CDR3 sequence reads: CASRPREYRDLGEQYF. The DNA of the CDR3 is TGTGCCAGCAGACCAAGGGAATACAGGGACCTGGGGGAGCAGTACTTC. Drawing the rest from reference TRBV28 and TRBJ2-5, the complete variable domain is DVKVTQSSRYLVKRTGEKVFLECVQDMDHENMFWYRQDPGLGLRLIYFSYDVKMKEKGDIPEGYSVSREKKERFSLILESASTNQTSMYLCASRPREYRDLGEQYFGPGTRLLVL.

The CDR3: CASSSPDRGNTEAFF. Here the CDR3 DNA reads TGTGCCAGCAGTTCTCCCGACAGGGGCAACACTGAAGCTTTCTTT. The chain employs TRBV6-6 and TRBJ1-1; 8 bases match TRBD1. The J segment lost 2 bases and the V segment lost 4 bases, leaving 6 bases of the junction unmatched. The germline CDR1 and CDR2 sequences are MNHNY and SVGAGI (reference sequence). This CDR3 spans 15 amino acids.

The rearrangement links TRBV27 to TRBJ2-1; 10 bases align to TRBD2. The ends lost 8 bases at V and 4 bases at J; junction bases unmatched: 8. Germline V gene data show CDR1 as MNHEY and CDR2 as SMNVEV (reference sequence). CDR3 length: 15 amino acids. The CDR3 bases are TGTGCCAGCCATAAAGCTAGCGGGAGTTACAATGAGCAGTTCTTC. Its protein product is CASHKASGSYNEQFF.

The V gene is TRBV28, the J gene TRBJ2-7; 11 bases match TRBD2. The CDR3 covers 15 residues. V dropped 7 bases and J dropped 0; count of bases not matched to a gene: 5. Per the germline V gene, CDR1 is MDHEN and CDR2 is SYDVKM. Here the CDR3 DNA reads TGTGCCAGCAAGACTAGCGGGATATCCTCCTACGAGCAGTACTTC. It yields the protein CASKTSGISSYEQYF.

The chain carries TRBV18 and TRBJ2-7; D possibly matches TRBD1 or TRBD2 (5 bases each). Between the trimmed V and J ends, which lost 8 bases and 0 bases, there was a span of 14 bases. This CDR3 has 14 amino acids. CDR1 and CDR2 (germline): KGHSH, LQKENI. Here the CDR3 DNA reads TGTGCCAGCACCCTCGGGACGGCCTCCTACGAGCAGTACTTC. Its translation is CASTLGTASYEQYF. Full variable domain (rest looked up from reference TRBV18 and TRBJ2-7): NAGVMQNPRHLVRRRGQEARLRCSPMKGHSHVYWYRQLPEEGLKFMVYLQKENIIDESGMPKERFSAEFPKEGPSILRIQQVVRGDSAAYFCASTLGTASYEQYFGPGTRLTVT.

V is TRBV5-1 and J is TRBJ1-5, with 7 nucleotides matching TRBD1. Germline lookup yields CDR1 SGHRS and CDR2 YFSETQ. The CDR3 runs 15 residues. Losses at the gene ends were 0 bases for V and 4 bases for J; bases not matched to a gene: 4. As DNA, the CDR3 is TGCGCCAGCAGCTTGGACGGGACAGCTAATCAGCCCCAGCATTTT. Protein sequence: CASSLDGTANQPQHF.

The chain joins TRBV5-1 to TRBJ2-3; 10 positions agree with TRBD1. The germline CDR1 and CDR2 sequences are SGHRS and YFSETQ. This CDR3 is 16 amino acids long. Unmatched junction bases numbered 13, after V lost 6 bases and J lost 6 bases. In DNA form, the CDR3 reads TGCGCCAGCACCACCGTACCGGGACAGGGGTTTGATACGCAGTATTTT. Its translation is CASTTVPGQGFDTQYF. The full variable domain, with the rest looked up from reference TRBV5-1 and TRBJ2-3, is KAGVTQTPRYLIKTRGQQVTLSCSPISGHRSVSWYQQTPGQGLQFLFEYFSETQRNKGNFPGRFSGRQFSNSRSEMNVSTLELGDSALYLCASTTVPGQGFDTQYFGPGTRLTVL.

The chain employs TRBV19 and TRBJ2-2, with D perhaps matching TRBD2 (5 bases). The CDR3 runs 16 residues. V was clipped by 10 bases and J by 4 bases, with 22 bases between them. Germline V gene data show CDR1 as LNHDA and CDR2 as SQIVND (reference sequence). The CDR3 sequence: CAKIEGWEPVTGELFF. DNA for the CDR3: TGTGCCAAGATCGAAGGGTGGGAGCCGGTCACCGGGGAGCTGTTTTTT.

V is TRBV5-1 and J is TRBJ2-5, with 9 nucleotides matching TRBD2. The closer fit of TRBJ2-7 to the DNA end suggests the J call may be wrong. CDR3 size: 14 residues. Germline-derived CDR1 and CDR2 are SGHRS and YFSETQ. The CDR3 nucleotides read TGCGCCAGCAGCTTGGTTTTAGCGGGAGACGAGCAGTACTTC. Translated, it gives CASSLVLAGDEQYF.

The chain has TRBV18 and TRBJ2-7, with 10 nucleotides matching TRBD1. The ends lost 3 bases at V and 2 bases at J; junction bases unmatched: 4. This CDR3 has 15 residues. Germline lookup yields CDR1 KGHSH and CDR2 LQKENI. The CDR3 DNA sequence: TGTGCCAGCTCACCGGGACAGGGGTACACCTACGAGCAGTACTTC. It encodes CASSPGQGYTYEQYF. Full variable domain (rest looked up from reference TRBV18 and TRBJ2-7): NAGVMQNPRHLVRRRGQEARLRCSPMKGHSHVYWYRQLPEEGLKFMVYLQKENIIDESGMPKERFSAEFPKEGPSILRIQQVVRGDSAAYFCASSPGQGYTYEQYFGPGTRLTVT.

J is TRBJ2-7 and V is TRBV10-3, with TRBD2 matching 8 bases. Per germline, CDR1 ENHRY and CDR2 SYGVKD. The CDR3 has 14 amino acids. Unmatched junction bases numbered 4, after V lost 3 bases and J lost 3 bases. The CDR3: CAISESGGSYEQYF. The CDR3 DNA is TGTGCCATCAGTGAAAGCGGGGGTAGCTACGAGCAGTACTTC.

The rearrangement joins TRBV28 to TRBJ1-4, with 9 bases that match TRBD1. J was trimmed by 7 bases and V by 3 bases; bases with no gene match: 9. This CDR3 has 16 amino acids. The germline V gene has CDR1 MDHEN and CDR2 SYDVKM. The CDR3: CASSFPGTGFGEKLFF. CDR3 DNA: TGTGCCAGCAGTTTTCCCGGGACAGGGTTTGGTGAAAAACTGTTTTTT.

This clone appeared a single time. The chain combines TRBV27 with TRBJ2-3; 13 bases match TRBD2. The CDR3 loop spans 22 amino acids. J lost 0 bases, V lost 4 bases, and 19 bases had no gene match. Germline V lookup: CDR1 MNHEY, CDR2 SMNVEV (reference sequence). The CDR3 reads CASSSRGLAGPKRLPSTDTQYF. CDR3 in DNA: TGTGCCAGCAGTTCCAGGGGACTAGCGGGACCCAAACGACTACCTAGCACAGATACGCAGTATTTT.

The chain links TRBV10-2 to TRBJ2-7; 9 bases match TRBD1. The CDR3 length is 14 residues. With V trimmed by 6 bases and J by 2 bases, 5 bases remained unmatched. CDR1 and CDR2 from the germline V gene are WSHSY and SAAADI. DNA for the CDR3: TGCGCCAGCAGCCCTAGACAGGGGGCCTACGAGCAGTACTTC. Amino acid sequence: CASSPRQGAYEQYF.

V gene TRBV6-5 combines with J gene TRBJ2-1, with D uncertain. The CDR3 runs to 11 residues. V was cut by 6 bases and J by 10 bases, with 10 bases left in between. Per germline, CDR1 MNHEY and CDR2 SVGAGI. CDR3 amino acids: CASSRPGEQFF. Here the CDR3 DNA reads TGTGCCAGCAGCCGACCGGGCGAGCAGTTCTTC.

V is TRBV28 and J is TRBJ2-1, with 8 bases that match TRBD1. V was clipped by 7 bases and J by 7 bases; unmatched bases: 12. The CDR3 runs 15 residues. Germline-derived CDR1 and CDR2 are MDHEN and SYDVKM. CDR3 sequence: CASIRTGSIDNEQFF. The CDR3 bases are TGTGCCAGCATTAGGACAGGGTCAATTGATAATGAGCAGTTCTTC.

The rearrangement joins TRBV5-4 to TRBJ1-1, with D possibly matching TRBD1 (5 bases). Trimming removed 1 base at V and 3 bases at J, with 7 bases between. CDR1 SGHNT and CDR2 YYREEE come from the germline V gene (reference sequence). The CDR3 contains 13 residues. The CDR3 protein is CASSLLGDTEAFF. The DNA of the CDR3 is TGTGCCAGCAGCTTGTTAGGGGACACTGAAGCTTTCTTT.

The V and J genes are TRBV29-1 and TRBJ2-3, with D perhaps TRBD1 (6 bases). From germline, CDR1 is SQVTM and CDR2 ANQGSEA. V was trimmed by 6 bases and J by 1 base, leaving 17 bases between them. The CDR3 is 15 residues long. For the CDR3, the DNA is TGCAGCGTCTCGCCAGGGGTGTTAGGCACAGATACGCAGTATTTT. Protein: CSVSPGVLGTDTQYF.

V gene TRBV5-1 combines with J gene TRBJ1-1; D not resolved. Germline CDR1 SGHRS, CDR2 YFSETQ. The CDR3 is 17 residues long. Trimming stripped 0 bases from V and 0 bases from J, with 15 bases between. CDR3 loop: CASSLADIQNMNTEAFF. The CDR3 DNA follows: TGCGCCAGCAGCTTGGCCGATATTCAGAACATGAACACTGAAGCTTTCTTT.

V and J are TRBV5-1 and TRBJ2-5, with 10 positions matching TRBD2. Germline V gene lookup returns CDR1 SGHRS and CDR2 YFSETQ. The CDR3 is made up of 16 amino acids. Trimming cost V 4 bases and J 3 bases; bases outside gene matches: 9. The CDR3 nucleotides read TGCGCCAGCAGCGCACTACCTAGCGGGGGAAAAGAGACCCAGTACTTC. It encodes CASSALPSGGKETQYF.

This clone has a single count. The CDR3 DNA reads as TGCGCCAGCACGACCACAGGGGAGGGCACAGATACGCAGTATTTT. This gives the protein CASTTTGEGTDTQYF. This chain connects TRBV5-1 to TRBJ2-3, with D maybe TRBD1 (7 bases). Germline lookup yields CDR1 SGHRS and CDR2 YFSETQ. The V and J ends lost 6 bases and 1 base respectively, with 15 bases between them. The CDR3 has 15 amino acids.

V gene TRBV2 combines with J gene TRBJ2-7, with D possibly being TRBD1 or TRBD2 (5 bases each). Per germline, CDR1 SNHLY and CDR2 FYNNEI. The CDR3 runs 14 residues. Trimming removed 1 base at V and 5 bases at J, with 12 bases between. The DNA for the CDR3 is TGTGCCAGCAGTGAAGAGCGGCAGGGAAACGAGCAGTACTTC. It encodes CASSEERQGNEQYF.

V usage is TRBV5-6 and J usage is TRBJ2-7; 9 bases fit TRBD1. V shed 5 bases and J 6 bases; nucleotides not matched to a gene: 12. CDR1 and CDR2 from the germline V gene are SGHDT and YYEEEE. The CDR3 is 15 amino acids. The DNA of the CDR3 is TGTGCCAGCAGGTCACCGGGACAGGGTTCATTCGAGCAGTACTTC. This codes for CASRSPGQGSFEQYF.

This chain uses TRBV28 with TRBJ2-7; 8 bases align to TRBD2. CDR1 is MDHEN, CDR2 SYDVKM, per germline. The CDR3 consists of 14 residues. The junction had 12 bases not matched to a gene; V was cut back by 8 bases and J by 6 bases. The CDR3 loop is CASRTGTRVGEQYF. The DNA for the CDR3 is TGTGCCAGCCGAACGGGGACTAGAGTAGGCGAGCAGTACTTC. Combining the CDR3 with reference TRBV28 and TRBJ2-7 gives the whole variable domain DVKVTQSSRYLVKRTGEKVFLECVQDMDHENMFWYRQDPGLGLRLIYFSYDVKMKEKGDIPEGYSVSREKKERFSLILESASTNQTSMYLCASRTGTRVGEQYFGPGTRLTVT.

CDR3 in amino acids: CASLPRGGIHNEQFF. For the CDR3, the DNA is TGTGCCAGCCTCCCGAGGGGAGGTATTCATAATGAGCAGTTCTTC. The V and J genes are TRBV2 and TRBJ2-1, with D possibly being TRBD2 (6 bases). The CDR3 has 15 residues. From germline, CDR1 is SNHLY and CDR2 FYNNEI. V lost 8 bases and J 7 bases, leaving 21 bases between the germline ends.

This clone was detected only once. In DNA form, the CDR3 reads TGTGCCAGCAGTTTAAAGGTTTTCGGCGGATTAAGAGGCTACACCTTC. Translating gives CASSLKVFGGLRGYTF. The V call is TRBV28, the J call TRBJ1-2; D is uncertain. The germline gives CDR1 MDHEN, CDR2 SYDVKM. The CDR3 sequence is 16 residues long. The V gene lost 2 bases and the J gene lost 8 bases, with 21 bases spanning the gap.

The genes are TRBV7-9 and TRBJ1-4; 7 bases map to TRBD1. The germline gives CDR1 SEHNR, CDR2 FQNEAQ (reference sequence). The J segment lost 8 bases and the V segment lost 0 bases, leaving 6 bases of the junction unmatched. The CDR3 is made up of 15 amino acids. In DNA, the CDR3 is TGTGCCAGCAGCTTAGCCCACCAGGGGGGGGAAAAACTGTTTTTT. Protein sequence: CASSLAHQGGEKLFF.

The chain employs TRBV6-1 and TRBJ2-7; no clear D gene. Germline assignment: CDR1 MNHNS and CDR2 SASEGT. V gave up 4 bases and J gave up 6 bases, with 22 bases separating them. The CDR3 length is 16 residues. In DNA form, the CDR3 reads TGTGCCAGCAGTGGAAGGGCGACACCATCCTCTGGCGAGCAGTACTTC. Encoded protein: CASSGRATPSSGEQYF.

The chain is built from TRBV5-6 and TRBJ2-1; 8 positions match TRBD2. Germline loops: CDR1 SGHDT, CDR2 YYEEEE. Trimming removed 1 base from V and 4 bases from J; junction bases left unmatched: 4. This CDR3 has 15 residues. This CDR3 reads CASSLSSGVYNEQFF. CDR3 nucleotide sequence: TGTGCCAGCAGCTTGAGTAGCGGGGTTTACAATGAGCAGTTCTTC. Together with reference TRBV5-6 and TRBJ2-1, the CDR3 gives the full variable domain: DAGVTQSPTHLIKTRGQQVTLRCSPKSGHDTVSWYQQALGQGPQFIFQYYEEEERQRGNFPDRFSGHQFPNYSSELNVNALLLGDSALYLCASSLSSGVYNEQFFGPGTRLTVL.